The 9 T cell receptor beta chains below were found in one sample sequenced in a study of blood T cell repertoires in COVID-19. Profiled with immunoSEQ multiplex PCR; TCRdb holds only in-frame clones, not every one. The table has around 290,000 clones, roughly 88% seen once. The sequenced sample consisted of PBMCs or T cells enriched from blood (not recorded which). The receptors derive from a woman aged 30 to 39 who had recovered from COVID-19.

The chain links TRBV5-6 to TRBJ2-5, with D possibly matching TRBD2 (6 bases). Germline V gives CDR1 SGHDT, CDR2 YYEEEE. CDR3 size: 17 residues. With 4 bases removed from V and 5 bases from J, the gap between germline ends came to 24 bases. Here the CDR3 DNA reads TGTGCCAGCAGCACCAAGGGGAGTGGGGGGTCGTCCGAGACCCAGTACTTC. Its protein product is CASSTKGSGGSSETQYF.

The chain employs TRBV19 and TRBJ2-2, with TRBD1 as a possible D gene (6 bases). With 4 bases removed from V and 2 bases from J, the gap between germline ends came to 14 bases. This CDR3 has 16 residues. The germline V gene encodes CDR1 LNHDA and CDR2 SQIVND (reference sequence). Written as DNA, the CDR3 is TGTGCCAGTAGTAGTTACAGGGAAACTAACACCGGGGAGCTGTTTTTT. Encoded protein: CASSSYRETNTGELFF.

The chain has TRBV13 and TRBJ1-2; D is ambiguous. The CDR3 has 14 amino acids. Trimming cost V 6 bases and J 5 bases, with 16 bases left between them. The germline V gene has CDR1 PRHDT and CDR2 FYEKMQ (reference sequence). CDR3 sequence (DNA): TGTGCCAGCAGTCGGGGAACCCCGCGGTATGGCTACACCTTC. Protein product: CASSRGTPRYGYTF.

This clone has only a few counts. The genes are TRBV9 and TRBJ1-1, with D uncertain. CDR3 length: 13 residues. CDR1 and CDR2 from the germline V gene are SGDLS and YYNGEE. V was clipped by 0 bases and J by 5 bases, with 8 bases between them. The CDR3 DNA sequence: TGTGCCAGCAGCGTAGGGTTTAGAACTGAAGCTTTCTTT. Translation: CASSVGFRTEAFF.

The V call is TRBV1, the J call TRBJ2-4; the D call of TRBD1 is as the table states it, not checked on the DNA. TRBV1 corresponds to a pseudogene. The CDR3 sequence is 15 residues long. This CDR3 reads CTSSQTTLWENIQYF. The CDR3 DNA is TGCACCAGCAGCCAGACAACTCTCTGGGAAAACATTCAGTACTTC.

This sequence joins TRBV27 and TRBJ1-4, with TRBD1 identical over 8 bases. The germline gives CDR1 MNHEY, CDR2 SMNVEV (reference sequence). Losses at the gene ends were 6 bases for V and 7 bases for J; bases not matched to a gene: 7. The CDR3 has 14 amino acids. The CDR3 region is CASRPGQGSEKLFF. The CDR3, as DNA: TGTGCCAGCAGGCCTGGACAGGGTAGTGAAAAACTGTTTTTT. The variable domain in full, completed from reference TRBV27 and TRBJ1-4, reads EAQVTQNPRYLITVTGKKLTVTCSQNMNHEYMSWYRQDPGLGLRQIYYSMNVEVTDKGDVPEGYKVSRKEKRNFPLILESPSPNQTSLYFCASRPGQGSEKLFFGSGTQLSVL.

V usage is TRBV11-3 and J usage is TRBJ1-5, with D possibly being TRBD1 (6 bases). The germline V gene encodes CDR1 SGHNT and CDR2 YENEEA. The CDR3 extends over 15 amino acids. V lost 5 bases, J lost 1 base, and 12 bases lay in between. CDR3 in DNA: TGTGCCAGCAGCCCCGGGAGGGGGAGCAATCAGCCCCAGCATTTT. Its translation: CASSPGRGSNQPQHF.

CDR3 protein: CASSELTGAGELFF. The DNA for the CDR3 is TGTGCCAGCAGTGAACTGACAGGTGCCGGGGAGCTGTTTTTT. This chain joins TRBV25-1 and TRBJ2-2; D is possibly TRBD1 (6 bases). The germline gives CDR1 MGHDK, CDR2 SYGVNS. This CDR3 has 14 residues. V lost 2 bases and J lost 6, with 10 bases in between.

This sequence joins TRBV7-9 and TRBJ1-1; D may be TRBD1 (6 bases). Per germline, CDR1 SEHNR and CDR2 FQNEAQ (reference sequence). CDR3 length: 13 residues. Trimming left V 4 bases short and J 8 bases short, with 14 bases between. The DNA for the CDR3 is TGTGCCAGCAGCTCTCAACAGGGATCAGAAGCTTTCTTT. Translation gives CASSSQQGSEAFF.